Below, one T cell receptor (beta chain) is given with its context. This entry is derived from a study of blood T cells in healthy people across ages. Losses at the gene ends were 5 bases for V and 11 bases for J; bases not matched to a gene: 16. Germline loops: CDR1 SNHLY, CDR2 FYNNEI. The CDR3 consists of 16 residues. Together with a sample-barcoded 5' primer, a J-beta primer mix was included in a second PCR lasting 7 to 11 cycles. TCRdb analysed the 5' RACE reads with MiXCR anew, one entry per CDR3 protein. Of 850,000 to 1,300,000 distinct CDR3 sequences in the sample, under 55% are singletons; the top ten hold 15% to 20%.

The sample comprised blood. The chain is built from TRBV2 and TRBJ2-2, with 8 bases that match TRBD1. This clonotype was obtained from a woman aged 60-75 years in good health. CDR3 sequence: CASSLFRDRPGQELFF. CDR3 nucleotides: TGTGCCAGCAGTTTATTCCGGGACAGGCCAGGTCAAGAGCTGTTTTTT.